This T cell receptor beta chain is drawn from a study of blood T cell repertoires in COVID-19. Germline CDR1 LNHNV, CDR2 YYDKDF (reference sequence). V shed 0 bases and J shed 6 bases, with 14 bases lying between them. The CDR3 has 15 amino acids. While infection was still active, Seattle patients were enrolled and then followed longitudinally. Generated by immunoSEQ multiplex PCR, the TCRdb table keeps only in-frame clones and is missing some. The sample yields 200,000 to 300,000 clones, around 87% seen once. V and J are TRBV15 and TRBJ1-1, with D maybe TRBD1 (6 bases). Sample: peripheral blood. The source of this sequence is a woman aged 55-69 years with COVID-19, enrolled during active disease. The CDR3 spells CATSRDSWGPAEAFF. The CDR3 region has the DNA TGTGCCACCAGCAGAGATTCATGGGGGCCGGCTGAAGCTTTCTTT.